The clone carrying this T cell receptor (beta chain) was found many times. Its target is not known. TCRdb re-analysed the 5' RACE reads in MiXCR, keeping a single row per CDR3 protein. The repertoire holds 300,000 to 400,000 distinct CDR3 sequences, with 9% to 15% as singletons. CDR1 is LNHNV and CDR2 is YYDKDF in the germline V gene (reference sequence). Germline trimming cut 6 bases from V and 7 bases from J; bases unmatched to any gene: 4. This CDR3 is built from 14 residues. This entry is derived from a study of identical twins. Overall study findings and caveats: These conclusions were based on statistical analysis (cross-sectional, not following the same donors). Invariant populations such as MAIT and iNKT cells could partly muddle zero-insertion analyses.

These data were also filed under a second study, of yellow fever vaccine responses in identical twins.

Sequenced input: CD8+ T cells sorted from blood. The sequence derives from a woman younger than 30 in good health. The V and J genes are TRBV15 and TRBJ2-1; 12 bases fit TRBD1. The CDR3 nucleotides are TGTGCCACCAGGGGACAGGGGGCTAGAAATGAGCAGTTCTTC. It specifies CATRGQGARNEQFF.